The clone carrying this T cell receptor beta chain has a handful of counts. Its specificity is not known. Each CDR3 protein gets one entry after TCRdb re-called the RT-PCR reads with MiXCR. The sample carries approximately 730,000 distinct CDR3 sequences, about 15% recorded once. Germline V gene lookup returns CDR1 MNHNS and CDR2 SASEGT. CDR3 size: 15 residues. The V and J ends lost 3 bases and 4 bases, in that order; junction bases with no gene match: 5. These data originate in a study of response to subunit inactivated influenza vaccine. Study conclusions and caveats: Authors suggested few new T cells are recruited by each seasonal influenza vaccination.

The origin of this receptor is a man aged 45-65 years who received an inactivated influenza vaccine. The chain uses TRBV6-1 and TRBJ2-5; TRBD1 matches at 10 bases. The sample here was PBMCs from blood, taken approximately 15 days before vaccination. This chain's CDR3 is CASSELDRGAETQYF. The CDR3 DNA follows: TGTGCCAGCAGTGAGTTGGACAGGGGGGCAGAGACCCAGTACTTC.